This TCR beta chain was observed in a study of PD-1 blockade in classical Hodgkin lymphoma. This clone was observed a single time. TCRdb's copy holds only in-frame clones and misses some; the assay was immunoSEQ multiplex PCR. The table shows thousands of clones, with about 75% occurring only once. V lost 0 bases and J lost 0, with 7 bases in between. The CDR3 has 14 residues. Germline assignment: CDR1 SGDLS and CDR2 YYNGEE. Each patient experienced a relapse that followed autologous stem cell transplantation, and brentuximab vedotin exposure varied. The J gene is TRBJ2-7, the V gene TRBV9; D is uncertain. This clonotype was obtained from a human donor with classical Hodgkin lymphoma. Sequencing used peripheral blood mononuclear cells (PBMCs), obtained before the second cycle of nivolumab. The CDR3 reads CASSVGAVSYEQYF. The CDR3 DNA sequence: TGTGCCAGCAGCGTAGGGGCGGTCTCCTACGAGCAGTACTTC.